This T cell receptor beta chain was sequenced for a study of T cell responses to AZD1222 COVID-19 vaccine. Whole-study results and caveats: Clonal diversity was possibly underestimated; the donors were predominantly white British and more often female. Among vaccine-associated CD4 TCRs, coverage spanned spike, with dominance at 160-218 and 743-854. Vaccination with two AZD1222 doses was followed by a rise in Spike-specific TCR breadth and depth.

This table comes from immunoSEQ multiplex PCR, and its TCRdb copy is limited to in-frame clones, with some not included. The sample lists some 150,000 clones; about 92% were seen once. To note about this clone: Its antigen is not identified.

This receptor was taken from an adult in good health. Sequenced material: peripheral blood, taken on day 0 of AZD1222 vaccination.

CDR3 nucleotides: TGTGCCAGCAGTGAGGATCCGGGGAGCTCCTACGAGCAGTACTTC. Encoded protein: CASSEDPGSSYEQYF. This chain links TRBV6-1 with TRBJ2-7; the D gene is possibly TRBD2 (5 bases). The CDR3 runs 15 residues. The V end lost 3 bases, the J end lost 0 bases, and 12 bases lay between the germline ends. CDR1 and CDR2 from the germline V gene are MNHNS and SASEGT.